A single sample gave rise to the 12 T cell receptor beta chains below, sequenced in a study of cytomegalovirus exposure and HLA in healthy donors. The study ran its PCR with 60 Vbeta and 13 Jbeta primers. Repertoires were generated with immunoSEQ multiplex PCR, while TCRdb's copy carries only in-frame clones and drops some. The table has around 190,000 clones, around 87% seen once. The sequencing input was PBMCs. The source is a young woman in good health and CMV-seronegative.

The chain joins TRBV27 to TRBJ2-7; 9 bases are shared with TRBD1. Germline V gene lookup returns CDR1 MNHEY and CDR2 SMNVEV (reference sequence). This CDR3 is 14 amino acids long. V trimming: 5 bases; J trimming: 3 bases; junction bases outside the gene matches: 5. CDR3 sequence: CASSPSTGGYEQYF. CDR3 DNA sequence: TGTGCCAGCAGTCCCTCGACAGGGGGCTACGAGCAGTACTTC.

The chain uses TRBV5-1 and TRBJ1-1; 9 positions match TRBD1. The CDR3 runs to 15 residues. V dropped 4 bases and J dropped 5; count of bases not matched to a gene: 9. From germline, CDR1 is SGHRS and CDR2 YFSETQ. Written as DNA, the CDR3 is TGCGCCAGCAGCAAGATGCCCGACAGGGGGACTGAAGCTTTCTTT. Its protein product is CASSKMPDRGTEAFF.

The rearrangement links TRBV6-4 to TRBJ1-2; D call uncertain. Germline V lookup: CDR1 MRHNA, CDR2 SNTAGT. The CDR3 has 13 residues. V lost 3 bases and J 7 bases, leaving 12 bases between the germline ends. CDR3 protein: CASSERGGGGYTF. The CDR3 DNA follows: TGTGCCAGCAGTGAACGGGGTGGTGGTGGCTACACCTTC.

V gene TRBV7-6 combines with J gene TRBJ1-3; D ambiguous. Germline CDR1 and CDR2: SGHVS and FNYEAQ. The CDR3 is 13 amino acids. V lost 4 bases and J 0 bases, leaving 4 bases between the germline ends. The CDR3 bases are TGTGCCAGCAGCTCCTACTCTGGAAACACCATATATTTT. Protein: CASSSYSGNTIYF.

This clone was observed a single time. The V and J genes are TRBV28 and TRBJ1-6; 7 bases match TRBD1. Germline V gene lookup returns CDR1 MDHEN and CDR2 SYDVKM. This CDR3 is built from 15 residues. V lost 3 bases, J lost 4 bases, and 3 bases stayed unmatched. For the CDR3, the DNA is TGTGCCAGCAGTTTCCCGGGACAGTATAATTCACCCCTCCACTTT. This codes for CASSFPGQYNSPLHF.

The chain has TRBV5-6 and TRBJ2-5; 10 nucleotides agree with TRBD2. V gave up 4 bases and J gave up 4 bases; unmatched junction bases: 7. This CDR3 comprises 15 residues. Germline V lookup: CDR1 SGHDT, CDR2 YYEEEE. CDR3 in DNA: TGTGCCAGCAGCACGGGACTAGCGATGGGAGAGACCCAGTACTTC. Protein product: CASSTGLAMGETQYF.

The rearrangement joins TRBV7-2 to TRBJ1-1, with 7 bases lining up with TRBD1. Germline V gives CDR1 SGHTA, CDR2 FQGNSA. Trimming removed 3 bases from V and 3 bases from J; junction bases left unmatched: 1. The CDR3 contains 13 residues. For the CDR3, the DNA is TGTGCCAGCAGCTTTACAGGGGACACTGAAGCTTTCTTT. Its translation is CASSFTGDTEAFF.

This chain joins TRBV2 and TRBJ2-7; 8 positions match TRBD1. Germline values: CDR1 SNHLY, CDR2 FYNNEI. The CDR3 spans 13 residues. J was trimmed by 1 base and V by 6 bases; bases with no gene match: 2. CDR3 nucleotides: TGTGCCAGCAGGACAGGGGTGTCCTACGAGCAGTACTTC. Amino acid sequence: CASRTGVSYEQYF.

The chain combines TRBV5-4 with TRBJ1-1, with D possibly matching TRBD1 (6 bases). There are 12 residues in the CDR3. The V end was cut by 4 bases, the J end by 8 bases, with 12 bases between. CDR1 is SGHNT and CDR2 is YYREEE in the germline V gene (reference sequence). The CDR3 DNA reads TGTGCCAGCAGCCCGACGGGACACGAAGCTTTCTTT. Translation gives CASSPTGHEAFF.

This clone showed up just once. Within the sample, other DNA sequences also encode this same CDR3. The chain uses TRBV4-3 and TRBJ1-4; possible D gene TRBD1, 5 bases. V lost 0 bases and J 8 bases, leaving 16 bases between the germline ends. The CDR3 contains 16 residues. The V gene's germline CDR1 is LGHNA and CDR2 YSLEER. In DNA, the CDR3 is TGCGCCAGCAGCCAAGAAATAGGCAGGGCGGGAGAAAAACTGTTTTTT. This gives the protein CASSQEIGRAGEKLFF.

This clone has a handful of counts. CDR3 DNA sequence: TGCAGCGTTGAAGAGGGCAGAAAACTGTTTTTT. It translates to CSVEEGRKLFF. The V gene is TRBV29-1, the J gene TRBJ1-4, with D hard to call. Germline assignment: CDR1 SQVTM and CDR2 ANQGSEA. This CDR3 contains 11 residues. V lost 0 bases to trimming and J lost 10 bases, with 6 bases between them.

This clone has only one observation. The gene calls are TRBV7-6 and TRBJ2-7; D might be TRBD1 (7 bases). Trimming took off 5 bases at V and 4 bases at J, with 18 bases between the two ends. Germline V gives CDR1 SGHVS, CDR2 FNYEAQ. CDR3 length: 15 amino acids. CDR3 sequence reads: CASSERQGGRYEQYF. The CDR3 DNA is TGTGCCAGCAGCGAACGACAGGGAGGTCGGTACGAGCAGTACTTC.